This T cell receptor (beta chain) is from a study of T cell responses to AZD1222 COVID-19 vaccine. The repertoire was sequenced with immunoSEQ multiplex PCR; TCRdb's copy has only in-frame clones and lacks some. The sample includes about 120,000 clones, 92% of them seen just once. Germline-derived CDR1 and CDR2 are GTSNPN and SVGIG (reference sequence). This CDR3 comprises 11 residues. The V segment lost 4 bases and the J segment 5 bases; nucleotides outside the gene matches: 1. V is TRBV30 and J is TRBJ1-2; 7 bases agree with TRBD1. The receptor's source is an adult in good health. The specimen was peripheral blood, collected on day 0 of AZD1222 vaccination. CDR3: CAWTGGYGYTF. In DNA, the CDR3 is TGTGCCTGGACAGGGGGGTATGGCTACACCTTC.